Shown below are 19 T cell receptor beta chains from a single sample sequenced in a study of CD8 T cells in Susac syndrome. Roughly 0.5 to 1 ug RNA was reverse transcribed with random hexamers. TCRdb analysed the immunoSEQ multiplex PCR reads with MiXCR anew, one entry per CDR3 protein. The profile covers some 300,000 distinct CDR3 sequences, with around 85% appearing a single time and 0.21% taken by the ten largest. The material sequenced was CD8+ T cells from PBMCs. The receptor set was obtained from a human donor with multiple sclerosis.

The rearrangement links TRBV4-3 to TRBJ2-3; TRBD1 agrees at 7 bases. In germline, CDR1 is LGHNA, CDR2 YSLEER. The trim removed 1 base at V and 1 base at J, leaving 2 bases unmatched. The CDR3 covers 15 residues. The CDR3 DNA follows: TGCGCCAGCAGCCAAGGACAGGGACGCACAGATACGCAGTATTTT. The encoded protein is CASSQGQGRTDTQYF.

V usage is TRBV4-1 and J usage is TRBJ2-1, with D uncertain. The CDR3 runs 14 residues. The germline V gene encodes CDR1 MGHRA and CDR2 YSYEKL. The ends were cut back, 1 base at V and 8 bases at J, with 12 bases in the middle. Here the CDR3 reads CASSQGLPGDEQFF. In nucleotides, the CDR3 is TGCGCCAGCAGCCAAGGGCTACCTGGGGATGAGCAGTTCTTC.

The chain combines TRBV9 with TRBJ2-5, with 8 bases matching TRBD2. This CDR3 comprises 15 residues. V was clipped by 0 bases and J by 5 bases; unmatched bases: 6. Germline loops: CDR1 SGDLS, CDR2 YYNGEE. The CDR3 sequence is CASSVGLAGSETQYF. CDR3 nucleotides: TGTGCCAGCAGCGTAGGTCTAGCGGGTTCTGAGACCCAGTACTTC. Complete variable domain (other parts from reference TRBV9 and TRBJ2-5): DSGVTQTPKHLITATGQRVTLRCSPRSGDLSVYWYQQSLDQGLQFLIQYYNGEERAKGNILERFSAQQFPDLHSELNLSSLELGDSALYFCASSVGLAGSETQYFGPGTRLLVL.

J is TRBJ2-7 and V is TRBV9; D remains unclear. V lost 2 bases to trimming and J lost 7 bases, with 13 bases between them. CDR3 length: 13 residues. CDR1 and CDR2 (germline): SGDLS, YYNGEE. CDR3 DNA sequence: TGTGCCAGCAGCGTTCCCCCGCACCAAGAGCAGTACTTC. Protein sequence: CASSVPPHQEQYF.

This clonotype was counted only a few times. The chain joins TRBV7-9 to TRBJ2-7; D is unresolved. This CDR3 is 14 amino acids long. Trimming stripped 5 bases from V and 5 bases from J, with 16 bases between. Germline V lookup: CDR1 SEHNR, CDR2 FQNEAQ (reference sequence). The CDR3 sequence: CASSPAKPTHEQYF. CDR3 nucleotides: TGTGCCAGCAGCCCCGCGAAACCGACCCACGAGCAGTACTTC.

To note about this clonotype: A read error may produce the germline difference seen at one junction end. The V and J genes are TRBV29-1 and TRBJ1-2; 10 bases are a match to TRBD1. This CDR3 contains 13 residues. Germline CDR1 is SQVTM and CDR2 is ANQGSEA. The CDR3 sequence: CSVDGTGDYGYTF. DNA of the CDR3: TGCAGCGTTGACGGGACAGGGGACTACGGCTACACCTTC.

This clonotype was observed a handful of times. The V and J genes are TRBV4-3 and TRBJ2-5; D is ambiguous. CDR3 size: 13 residues. The germline V and J ends were trimmed by 0 bases and 3 bases, with 5 bases remaining between them. Looked up from germline, CDR1 is LGHNA and CDR2 is YSLEER. Here the CDR3 reads CASSQDLEETQYF. Here the CDR3 DNA reads TGCGCCAGCAGCCAAGACTTGGAAGAGACCCAGTACTTC.

The chain has TRBV29-1 and TRBJ1-1; tentative D call: TRBD1 (5 bases). This CDR3 region has 14 residues. V lost 3 bases, J lost 7 bases, and 18 bases lay in between. CDR1 is SQVTM and CDR2 is ANQGSEA in the germline V gene. The CDR3 region is CSVEGEQGRVEAFF. The CDR3, as DNA: TGCAGCGTTGAGGGCGAGCAGGGTCGAGTTGAAGCTTTCTTT.

The chain recombines TRBV6-2 or TRBV6-3 with TRBJ2-7; D is unclear. V lost 1 base, J lost 6 bases, and 7 bases lay in between. The CDR3 covers 12 residues. Germline CDR1 and CDR2: MNHEY and SVGEGT. The CDR3 region is CASSYFGGEQYF. The CDR3 DNA follows: TGTGCCAGCAGTTACTTCGGCGGCGAGCAGTACTTC.

V usage is TRBV5-6 and J usage is TRBJ1-3, with 7 bases lining up with TRBD1. Trimming took 2 bases from V and 3 from J; bases not matched to a gene: 8. The CDR3 is 16 amino acids. The germline V gene has CDR1 SGHDT and CDR2 YYEEEE. CDR3 region: CASSFGQDVYGNTIYF. The CDR3 DNA is TGTGCCAGCAGCTTCGGACAGGACGTGTATGGAAACACCATATATTTT.

V and J are TRBV28 and TRBJ2-6, with unresolved D. Looked up from germline, CDR1 is MDHEN and CDR2 is SYDVKM. The V and J ends lost 6 bases and 0 bases respectively, with 9 bases between them. This CDR3 is built from 15 residues. CDR3 bases: TGTGCCAGCAGCATAAACGGCTCTGGGGCCAACGTCCTGACTTTC. Its protein product is CASSINGSGANVLTF.

V is TRBV27 and J is TRBJ2-1; 8 bases line up with TRBD2. This CDR3 is built from 15 residues. J gave up 6 bases and V 5 bases, and 9 bases lay outside the gene matches. The germline V gene encodes CDR1 MNHEY and CDR2 SMNVEV (reference sequence). CDR3 coding DNA: TGTGCCAGCAGTCCCCTGGGACTAGTCTCCAATGAGCAGTTCTTC. It translates to CASSPLGLVSNEQFF.

V gene TRBV7-9 combines with J gene TRBJ2-7; D remains ambiguous. V was trimmed by 3 bases and J by 0 bases, leaving 12 bases between them. Germline assignment: CDR1 SEHNR and CDR2 FQNEAQ (reference sequence). This CDR3 has 15 residues. CDR3 residues: CASSFFPGSSYEQYF. The CDR3 coding sequence is TGTGCCAGCAGCTTTTTCCCCGGAAGCTCCTACGAGCAGTACTTC.

The J gene is TRBJ2-7, the V gene TRBV6-5, with 7 bases lining up with TRBD2. V shed 4 bases and J 6 bases; nucleotides not matched to a gene: 9. CDR1 is MNHEY, CDR2 SVGAGI, per germline. The CDR3 consists of 14 residues. The DNA for the CDR3 is TGTGCCAGCAGTTCTCCCAGACTAGCTCGCGAGCAGTACTTC. Its translation: CASSSPRLAREQYF.

The chain uses TRBV5-1 and TRBJ1-1; 7 bases fit TRBD1. Germline CDR1 SGHRS, CDR2 YFSETQ. The J segment lost 1 base and the V segment lost 0 bases, leaving 3 bases of the junction unmatched. This CDR3 comprises 15 residues. Here the CDR3 DNA reads TGCGCCAGCAGCTTGGTACCAGGGGGGAACACTGAAGCTTTCTTT. It yields the protein CASSLVPGGNTEAFF.

This clonotype was counted between two and nine times. V and J are TRBV6-2 or TRBV6-3 and TRBJ2-1, with D tentatively TRBD2 (6 bases). V was clipped by 8 bases and J by 0 bases, with 17 bases between them. This CDR3 is 16 amino acids long. Germline V CDR1 and CDR2: MNHEY, SVGEGT. As DNA, the CDR3 is TGTGCCAGCTCCTCCTACCGGGAGCCCTCCTACAATGAGCAGTTCTTC. Translating it yields CASSSYREPSYNEQFF.

The rearrangement joins TRBV27 to TRBJ1-4; 10 nucleotides align to TRBD1. Germline trimming cut 1 base from V and 6 bases from J; bases unmatched to any gene: 2. Germline V CDR1 and CDR2: MNHEY, SMNVEV (reference sequence). The CDR3 extends over 15 amino acids. This CDR3 is CASSLFGTGDEKLFF. Written as DNA, the CDR3 is TGTGCCAGCAGTTTATTTGGGACAGGGGATGAAAAACTGTTTTTT.

The rearrangement links TRBV7-9 to TRBJ2-7; D perhaps matches TRBD2 (6 bases). Trimming stripped 8 bases from V and 7 bases from J, with 12 bases between. The CDR3 loop spans 11 amino acids. Per the germline V gene, CDR1 is SEHNR and CDR2 is FQNEAQ (reference sequence). CDR3 in amino acids: CASGSGDEQYF. DNA for the CDR3: TGTGCCAGCGGCTCGGGAGATGAGCAGTACTTC.

The count of this clonotype is one. The CDR3 region is CSARDDGQAPYGYTF. The CDR3 coding sequence is TGCAGTGCTAGAGACGATGGACAGGCACCATATGGCTACACCTTC. This chain joins TRBV20-1 and TRBJ1-2; 7 bases match TRBD1. This CDR3 has 15 residues. Trimming removed 0 bases from V and 5 bases from J; junction bases left unmatched: 9. Germline assignment: CDR1 DFQATT and CDR2 SNEGSKA (reference sequence).